This T cell receptor (beta chain) is from a study of Tregs in tolerant kidney transplant recipients (dated by TCRdb to between 2018 and 2021). Notes on the research overall: Before combined kidney and bone marrow transplantation, this study identified donor-specific regulatory T cells using TCRbeta sequencing and then followed those same cells after transplant. The investigation overall reported the following: In tolerant patients, donor-specific Tregs expanded more than Tregs overall, which suggests antigen-driven rather than nonspecific expansion. Because the PCR primers were changed over time for some patients, nucleotide-level comparison could not be performed across the samples from those patients. The study was limited by small patient numbers, and the findings need validation in larger populations and under other immunosuppression protocols. Although technical replication error seemed to be minimal, the question of biological reproducibility was not addressed directly. Expanding Tregs with activated donor B cells appeared to identify the most biologically relevant and donor-specific TCRbeta repertoire.

For TCRbeta CDR3 sequencing, genomic DNA from the sorted cells was extracted using the QIAGEN DNeasy Blood and Tissue Kit. High-throughput TCRbeta CDR3 sequencing, which included PCR amplification with bias correction and internal controls, was done commercially through immunoSEQ. In the source study's methods: Unique productive TCRbeta sequences were defined by CDR3 nucleotide sequence where primers matched, and otherwise by CDR3 amino acid sequence together with Vbeta and Jbeta genes. To correct for sorting error, sequences found in more than one sorted population at a frequency ratio of 2:1 or less were discarded, and the remaining shared sequences were assigned to the population with the higher frequency. Donor-reactive sequences were defined as at least 5-fold expanded in CFSE-low cells versus unstimulated cells, with frequency of at least 0.01% in CFSE-low cells. Repertoire divergence was quantified by Jensen-Shannon divergence using the top 100 TCRbeta sequences ranked by frequency. For samples with multiple sequencing runs, sorting error was corrected separately for each run before the runs were pooled. TCRdb mirrors the immuneACCESS table, restricted to in-frame sequences. Some clones are absent from its copies; in checked studies, under half trace to an unresolved V gene, and the reason for the others is unknown. The DNA gave D and trimming, while V, J and clone size come from that table. The table for this sample lists around 61,000 clones; about 89% of them were counted only once. The top ten hold around 4.1% of the sample.

Explained via the paper, the time point label denotes: 6 months after combined kidney and bone marrow transplant. The transplants used related donors with nonmyeloablative bone marrow transplantation, and mixed chimerism in the human trials was transient. Thawed PBMCs were FACS-sorted into unstimulated Tregs (CD4+CD25+CD127-), CD4+ non-Tregs (CD4+CD25-), CD4 cells and CD8 cells. Patients were several combined kidney and bone marrow transplant recipients from the ITN036ST trial, and only these trial subjects had samples available. Healthy control blood was processed by Ficoll density gradient to PBMCs and cryopreserved; patient PBMCs were collected before and after transplant. Here V drops 4 bases and J drops 7 bases, and the junction holds 14 bases not matched to any gene. Counted from cysteine to phenylalanine, this CDR3 has 17 amino acids. Just CDR3 DNA is preserved here, 51 bases in frame from base 1. CDR1 and CDR2, per the germline V gene, are SGHAT and FQNNGV.

About this clone: This receptor's antigen is unknown. Base qualities are not at hand, and no much larger clone is one base apart.

This receptor was taken from a human patient who received a combined kidney and bone marrow transplant. Some T cells seen after a transplant may have their origin in the graft donor. The chain links TRBV11-2 with TRBJ2-1; 9 bases in the junction line up with TRBD2. The sample was CD4+ T cells from blood (PBMCs), taken 6 months after the transplant. The CDR3 is CASSSGRGGKVGNEQFF. The DNA sequence reads TGTGCCAGCAGCTCAGGGCGGGGGGGTAAAGTGGGAAATGAGCAGTTCTTC.